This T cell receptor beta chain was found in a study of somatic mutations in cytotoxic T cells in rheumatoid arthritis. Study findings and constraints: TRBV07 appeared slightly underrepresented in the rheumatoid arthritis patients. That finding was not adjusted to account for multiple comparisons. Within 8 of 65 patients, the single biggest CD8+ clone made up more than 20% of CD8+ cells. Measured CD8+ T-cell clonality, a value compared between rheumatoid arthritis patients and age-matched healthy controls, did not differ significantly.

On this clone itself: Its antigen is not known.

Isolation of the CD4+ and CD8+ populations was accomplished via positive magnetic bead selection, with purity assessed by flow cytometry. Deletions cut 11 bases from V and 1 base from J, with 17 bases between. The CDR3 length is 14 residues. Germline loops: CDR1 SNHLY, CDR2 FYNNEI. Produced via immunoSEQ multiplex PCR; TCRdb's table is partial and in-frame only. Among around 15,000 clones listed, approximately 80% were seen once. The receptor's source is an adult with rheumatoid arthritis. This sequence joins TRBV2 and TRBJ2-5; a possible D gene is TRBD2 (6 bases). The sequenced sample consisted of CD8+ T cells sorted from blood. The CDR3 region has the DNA TGTGCCGGTAGCCGAGGGAGGTCCCAAGAGACCCAGTACTTC. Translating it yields CAGSRGRSQETQYF.